This T cell receptor (beta chain) was sequenced during a study of T-cell memory formation after mild COVID-19. This clonotype was observed a handful of times. Its antigen is currently unknown. Libraries for TCRalpha and TCRbeta carried sample barcodes and unique molecular identifiers via 5'RACE. Each CDR3 protein gets one entry after TCRdb re-called the 5' RACE reads with MiXCR. The sample carries roughly 130,000 distinct CDR3 sequences, 5% to 6.5% recorded once. Germline V lookup: CDR1 LNHDA, CDR2 SQIVND (reference sequence). This CDR3 spans 13 amino acids. The ends were cut back, 5 bases at V and 4 bases at J, with 11 bases in the middle. General study points: CM and EM subsets held most contracting CD4+ clones; EMRA held CD8+ ones. Contracting clones from day 15 to 85 had balanced CD4/CD8; later expanders favoured CD4+.

The chain recombines TRBV19 with TRBJ1-1; the D is unclear. The receptor was isolated from an adult woman who had mild COVID-19 (a few samples of this study predate the infection). Cell type and time point are not known. Sequencing was carried out using PBMCs or a T cell subset sorted from them (not recorded which). This chain's CDR3 is CASSPGRSTEAFF. CDR3 DNA sequence: TGTGCCAGTAGTCCCGGGAGGTCCACTGAAGCTTTCTTT.